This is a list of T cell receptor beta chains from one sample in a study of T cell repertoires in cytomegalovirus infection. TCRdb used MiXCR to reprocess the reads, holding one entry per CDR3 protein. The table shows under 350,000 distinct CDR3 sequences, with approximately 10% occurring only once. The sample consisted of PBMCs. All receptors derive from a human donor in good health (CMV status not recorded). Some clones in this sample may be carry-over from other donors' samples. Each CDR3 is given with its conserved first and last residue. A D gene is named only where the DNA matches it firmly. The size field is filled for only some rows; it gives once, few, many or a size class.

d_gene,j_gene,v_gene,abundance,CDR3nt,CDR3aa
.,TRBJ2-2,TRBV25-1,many,TGTGCCAGCACCGAAGGGTACACCGGGGAGCTGTTTTTT,CASTEGYTGELFF
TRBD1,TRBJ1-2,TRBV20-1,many,TGCAGTGCAGAGACAGGGCCCCTCAGTGGCTACACCTTC,CSAETGPLSGYTF
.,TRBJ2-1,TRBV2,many,TGTGCCAGCAGTGACGCGGTGGGAGGAGAGCAGTTCTTC,CASSDAVGGEQFF
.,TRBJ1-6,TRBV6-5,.,TGTGCCAGCAGTTACATGGGAGAAAGCAATTCACCCCTCCACTTT,CASSYMGESNSPLHF
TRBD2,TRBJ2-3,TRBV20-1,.,TGCAGTGCTAGAGAAGCGGGGGGGCGCACAGATACGCAGTATTTT,CSAREAGGRTDTQYF
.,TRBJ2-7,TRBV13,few,TGTGCCAGCAGCCCCGGGGGGCCCTCTTACGAGCAGTACTTC,CASSPGGPSYEQYF
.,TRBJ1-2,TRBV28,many,TGTGCCAGCAACCACAACTATGGCTACACCTTC,CASNHNYGYTF
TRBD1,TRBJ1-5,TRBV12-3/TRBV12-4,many,TGTGCCAGCAGCCCCGGACAGGGGAGCCAGCCCCAGCATTTT,CASSPGQGSQPQHF
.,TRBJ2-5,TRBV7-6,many,TGTGCCAGCAGCTCCGGGCCAACTTTAGAGACCCAGTACTTC,CASSSGPTLETQYF
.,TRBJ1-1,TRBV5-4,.,TGTGCCAGCAGCTTGTATGGAGGGGGAACAACTGAAGCTTTCTTT,CASSLYGGGTTEAFF